The 13 T cell receptor beta chains below were found in one sample sequenced in a study of blood T cell repertoires in COVID-19. Using immunoSEQ multiplex PCR, the repertoire was profiled, and TCRdb retains in-frame clones only, with some absent. This sample has about 250,000 clones, with around 90% found just once. Input material: peripheral blood. These receptors were taken from a young man with COVID-19, enrolled during active disease.

The chain is built from TRBV6-4 and TRBJ1-6, with D perhaps TRBD1 (6 bases). Deletions cut 5 bases from V and 7 bases from J, with 12 bases between. The CDR3 is 14 residues long. The germline V gene has CDR1 MRHNA and CDR2 SNTAGT. In DNA, the CDR3 is TGTGCCAGCAGTCCGACAGGACAAAATTCACCCCTCCACTTT. Its protein is CASSPTGQNSPLHF.

The rearrangement uses TRBV6-5 and TRBJ1-3, with D unresolved. Germline V CDR1 and CDR2: MNHEY, SVGAGI. Trimming took 5 bases from V and 0 from J, leaving 8 bases between them. The CDR3 spans 14 residues. In DNA form, the CDR3 reads TGTGCCAGCAGTACACCCGACTCTGGAAACACCATATATTTT. Amino acids: CASSTPDSGNTIYF.

V is TRBV11-3 and J is TRBJ1-1; D might be TRBD1 (6 bases). Germline assignment: CDR1 SGHNT and CDR2 YENEEA. V was pared by 2 bases and J by 5 bases, with 9 bases between. The CDR3 spans 13 residues. For the CDR3, the DNA is TGTGCCAGCAGCTTATCAGGGGATACTGAAGCTTTCTTT. This sequence encodes CASSLSGDTEAFF.

The J gene is TRBJ2-2, the V gene TRBV7-9, with 9 bases matching TRBD1. In germline, CDR1 is SEHNR, CDR2 FQNEAQ (reference sequence). Germline trimming cut 3 bases from V and 1 base from J; bases unmatched to any gene: 9. The CDR3 sequence is 18 residues long. This CDR3 reads CASSFDSQGAWNTGELFF. The DNA for the CDR3 is TGTGCCAGCAGCTTCGACTCACAGGGGGCATGGAACACCGGGGAGCTGTTTTTT.

V usage is TRBV5-1 and J usage is TRBJ1-1; maybe TRBD1 (6 bases). The germline V gene encodes CDR1 SGHRS and CDR2 YFSETQ. Trimming stripped 0 bases from V and 5 bases from J, with 20 bases between. The CDR3 covers 17 residues. The DNA for the CDR3 is TGCGCCAGCAGCTTGGATCTATTGACAGGCGGTATAACTGAAGCTTTCTTT. It yields the protein CASSLDLLTGGITEAFF.

The CDR3 sequence is CASSTLSTDTQYF. The CDR3 nucleotides read TGTGCCAGCAGCACGCTAAGCACAGATACGCAGTATTTT. The chain has TRBV7-3 and TRBJ2-3; no definite D call. The CDR3 extends over 13 amino acids. Per germline, CDR1 SGHTA and CDR2 FQGTGA. The germline V and J ends were trimmed by 5 bases and 0 bases, with 6 bases remaining between them.

The rearrangement uses TRBV5-1 and TRBJ1-6, with D uncertain. This CDR3 comprises 18 residues. Per germline, CDR1 SGHRS and CDR2 YFSETQ. V was shortened by 0 bases and J by 6 bases, with 19 bases between the two germline ends. This CDR3 is CASSLDSLNKPGNSPLHF. The CDR3 nucleotides are TGCGCCAGCAGCTTGGATTCATTGAACAAACCGGGTAATTCACCCCTCCACTTT.

The rearrangement joins TRBV9 to TRBJ1-1, with 7 bases fitting TRBD1. Germline CDR1 is SGDLS and CDR2 is YYNGEE. Losses at the gene ends were 3 bases for V and 4 bases for J; bases not matched to a gene: 9. This CDR3 is 15 amino acids long. The CDR3: CASSGGPQGGTEAFF. The CDR3 region has the DNA TGTGCCAGCAGCGGAGGCCCCCAGGGGGGCACTGAAGCTTTCTTT.

V gene TRBV11-2 combines with J gene TRBJ2-7; 7 bases are a match to TRBD2. The V and J ends lost 5 bases and 6 bases, in that order; junction bases with no gene match: 7. Germline loops: CDR1 SGHAT, CDR2 FQNNGV. The CDR3 is made up of 13 amino acids. The CDR3 protein is CASSPWEGVEQYF. The CDR3 region has the DNA TGTGCCAGCAGCCCATGGGAGGGCGTCGAGCAGTACTTC.

This rearrangement joins TRBV12-3 or TRBV12-4 to TRBJ2-1, with 8 bases aligning to TRBD2. The CDR3 totals 11 residues. Losses at the gene ends were 6 bases for V and 12 bases for J; bases not matched to a gene: 4. The CDR3 DNA follows: TGTGCCAGCAGCCTCGGACTAGCGCAGTTCTTC. The encoded protein is CASSLGLAQFF.

The chain has TRBV6-6 and TRBJ2-2, with D maybe TRBD2 (7 bases). The CDR3 runs 17 residues. The germline V gene has CDR1 MNHNY and CDR2 SVGAGI (reference sequence). The V end was cut by 5 bases, the J end by 0 bases, with 16 bases between. The CDR3 nucleotides read TGTGCCAGCAGTCCCCGAGGGGGGGGAGCGAACACCGGGGAGCTGTTTTTT. Its translation: CASSPRGGGANTGELFF.

V is TRBV6-5 and J is TRBJ1-2; D gene unclear. The V end was cut by 2 bases, the J end by 7 bases, with 17 bases between. CDR3 length: 15 residues. CDR1 and CDR2 (germline): MNHEY, SVGAGI. Here the CDR3 DNA reads TGTGCCAGCAGTTACGGGCCGCAATCCAATAGTGGCTACACCTTC. This translates into CASSYGPQSNSGYTF.

The chain links TRBV23-1 to TRBJ1-2; TRBD1 agrees at 7 bases. TRBV23-1 counts as an open reading frame of uncertain function. The CDR3 sequence is 18 residues long. Trimming cost V 3 bases and J 3 bases; bases outside gene matches: 16. The CDR3 here is CASSQREQGSPVDYGYTF. DNA for the CDR3: TGCGCCAGCAGTCAGAGGGAACAGGGGTCCCCTGTGGACTATGGCTACACCTTC.